Described below is a single T cell receptor (beta chain) sequence and its context. The CDR3 extends over 15 amino acids. The V gene's germline CDR1 is KGHDR and CDR2 SFDVKD. Trimming took 3 bases from V and 4 from J; bases not matched to a gene: 4. The treatment is: PENTA 11 planned treatment interruption arm or continuous ART arm. From thawed PBMCs, naive CD4+ CD45RA+ CD45RO- T cells were sorted. The sample is drawn from a study of HIV-infected children after antiretroviral therapy interruption. The wider study: In continuous treatment, analyzed samples were from weeks 0, 48 and 150.

The TCR library was built from RNA with a 3' RACE protocol and unique molecular identifiers. TCRdb re-called the 3' RACE reads with MiXCR, one entry per CDR3 protein. This sample has about 89,000 distinct CDR3 sequences; under 8% occur once, and the top ten carry around 1.1%. The TCR was taken from a pool of human donors with HIV. The specimen was CD45RA+ CD4+ T cells from PBMCs, pooled from several time points, collected from a donor given antiretroviral therapy, either interrupted or continuous. The subset: naive CD4+ CD45RA+ CD45RO- T cells. The chain recombines TRBV24-1 with TRBJ1-5; 8 bases map to TRBD1. The CDR3 DNA is TGTGCCACCAGTGATGGACAGGGTAAGAATCAGCCCCAGCATTTT. Translating it yields CATSDGQGKNQPQHF.